These 16 T cell receptor beta chains came from one sample sequenced in a study of neoadjuvant anti-PD-1 for oral cavity cancer. The time point was: after neoadjuvant nivolumab, at surgical resection. Measured with immunoSEQ multiplex PCR; TCRdb has only the in-frame clones, and not every one. The table lists about 14,000 clones, 71% of them singletons. The sequences come from PBMCs, collected after nivolumab (anti-PD-1) treatment. The origin of the receptors is a person between 35 and 79 years old with oral cavity squamous cell carcinoma.

The chain couples TRBV9 to TRBJ1-3; 9 bases are shared with TRBD1. Per the germline V gene, CDR1 is SGDLS and CDR2 is YYNGEE. With 4 bases clipped from V and 4 bases from J, the junction kept 6 bases outside the gene matches. There are 15 residues in the CDR3. CDR3 region: CASSPGTGIGNTIYF. DNA for the CDR3: TGTGCCAGCAGCCCCGGGACAGGGATCGGAAACACCATATATTTT.

The chain couples TRBV13 to TRBJ2-7; D not resolved. V was trimmed by 6 bases and J by 7 bases, leaving 19 bases between them. This CDR3 contains 14 residues. Germline V gene data show CDR1 as PRHDT and CDR2 as FYEKMQ (reference sequence). For the CDR3, the DNA is TGTGCCAGCAGTATAGGGTCCGGATCTTGGGAGCAGTACTTC. Protein sequence: CASSIGSGSWEQYF. Full variable domain (remainder filled in from reference TRBV13 and TRBJ2-7): AAGVIQSPRHLIKEKRETATLKCYPIPRHDTVYWYQQGPGQDPQFLISFYEKMQSDKGSIPDRFSAQQFSDYHSELNMSSLELGDSALYFCASSIGSGSWEQYFGPGTRLTVT.

This clone was recorded a few times. The rearrangement joins TRBV28 to TRBJ2-5, with TRBD1 as a possible D gene (6 bases). The CDR3 totals 15 residues. V gave up 0 bases and J gave up 2 bases, with 10 bases separating them. Germline V lookup: CDR1 MDHEN, CDR2 SYDVKM. CDR3 in amino acids: CASSLWTGIQETQYF. CDR3 DNA sequence: TGTGCCAGCAGTTTATGGACAGGAATTCAAGAGACCCAGTACTTC. Full variable domain (outside the CDR3, taken from reference TRBV28 and TRBJ2-5): DVKVTQSSRYLVKRTGEKVFLECVQDMDHENMFWYRQDPGLGLRLIYFSYDVKMKEKGDIPEGYSVSREKKERFSLILESASTNQTSMYLCASSLWTGIQETQYFGPGTRLLVL.

V usage is TRBV5-1 and J usage is TRBJ2-3; D ambiguous. V lost 2 bases, J lost 7 bases, and 11 bases lay in between. The CDR3 consists of 13 residues. Germline CDR1 SGHRS, CDR2 YFSETQ. DNA for the CDR3: TGCGCCAGCAGCTTCTCCGCGGAGAATACGCAGTATTTT. Translated: CASSFSAENTQYF.

This clone has more than one count but fewer than ten. The chain joins TRBV5-8 to TRBJ1-5; 8 bases are shared with TRBD1. The CDR3 totals 15 residues. V was clipped by 5 bases and J by 4 bases; unmatched bases: 8. Germline CDR1 is SGHTS and CDR2 is YDEGEE. The CDR3 nucleotides read TGTGCCAGCAGATCTGGACAGGGAGTAAATCAGCCCCAGCATTTT. Its translation is CASRSGQGVNQPQHF.

This clone was observed a handful of times. The chain is built from TRBV11-2 and TRBJ2-7, with 9 positions matching TRBD1. This CDR3 spans 15 amino acids. Germline-derived CDR1 and CDR2 are SGHAT and FQNNGV. Unmatched junction bases numbered 9, after V lost 6 bases and J lost 3 bases. CDR3 region: CASSRPGQGVYEQYF. The CDR3 DNA reads as TGTGCCAGCAGTCGACCGGGACAGGGCGTCTACGAGCAGTACTTC.

This clone showed up just once. This rearrangement joins TRBV6-1 to TRBJ1-5; a possible D gene is TRBD1 (5 bases). The V end lost 2 bases, the J end lost 5 bases, and 13 bases lay between the germline ends. Germline V gene data show CDR1 as MNHNS and CDR2 as SASEGT. The CDR3 has 15 amino acids. CDR3 sequence reads: CASSEWSGRDQPQHF. In DNA form, the CDR3 reads TGTGCCAGCAGTGAATGGTCAGGGAGGGATCAGCCCCAGCATTTT.

The sample holds a few counts of this clone. The V gene is TRBV30, the J gene TRBJ2-2, with 8 bases fitting TRBD1. The CDR3 length is 15 residues. The germline V gene has CDR1 GTSNPN and CDR2 SVGIG (reference sequence). V shed 4 bases and J 6 bases; nucleotides not matched to a gene: 10. CDR3 protein: CAWTEDREASGELFF. In nucleotides, the CDR3 is TGTGCCTGGACGGAGGACAGGGAGGCGTCCGGGGAGCTGTTTTTT. The variable domain in full, with the rest retrieved from reference TRBV30 and TRBJ2-2, is SQTIHQWPATLVQPVGSPLSLECTVEGTSNPNLYWYRQAAGRGLQLLFYSVGIGQISSEVPQNLSASRPQDRQFILSSKKLLLSDSGFYLCAWTEDREASGELFFGEGSRLTVL.

The V call is TRBV9, the J call TRBJ2-5, with D perhaps matching TRBD1 or TRBD2 (5 bases each). V was clipped by 0 bases and J by 1 base, with 10 bases between them. In germline, CDR1 is SGDLS, CDR2 YYNGEE. CDR3 size: 15 residues. This chain's CDR3 is CASSVVVGPQETQYF. In DNA form, the CDR3 reads TGTGCCAGCAGCGTAGTAGTGGGACCCCAAGAGACCCAGTACTTC.

This clone has only one observation. J is TRBJ1-4 and V is TRBV10-3; D is unresolved. V lost 8 bases and J 7 bases, leaving 11 bases between the germline ends. The CDR3 runs 12 residues. Germline CDR1 is ENHRY and CDR2 is SYGVKD. DNA for the CDR3: TGTGCCATCTCCCGTCCGGGTGAAAAACTGTTTTTT. Protein product: CAISRPGEKLFF.

This chain connects TRBV10-1 to TRBJ1-1; D is perhaps TRBD1 (5 bases). Trimming cost V 0 bases and J 7 bases, with 9 bases left between them. Germline V gene data show CDR1 as WNHNN and CDR2 as SYGVQD (reference sequence). There are 13 residues in the CDR3. The CDR3 DNA reads TGCGCCAGCAGTGAGTCGGGGGTTGGTGAAGCTTTCTTT. Residues: CASSESGVGEAFF.

In the case of this clone: At one end the junction does not follow the germline gene, possibly because of a read error. The chain carries TRBV29-1 and TRBJ2-5; the match to TRBD1 covers 8 bases. CDR1 SQVTM and CDR2 ANQGSEA come from the germline V gene. The CDR3 totals 12 residues. The CDR3 loop is CSIDRGGETQYF. In nucleotides, the CDR3 is TGCAGCATTGACAGGGGCGGTGAGACCCAGTACTTC.

This clone has only a few counts. CDR3 sequence reads: CASISGDRGNEQFF. The CDR3 DNA is TGTGCCAGCATCTCGGGGGACAGGGGTAATGAGCAGTTCTTC. The chain is built from TRBV28 and TRBJ2-1; 10 bases match TRBD1. V was pared by 7 bases and J by 7 bases, with 7 bases of the junction left unmatched. The CDR3 is 14 amino acids. Germline V lookup: CDR1 MDHEN, CDR2 SYDVKM.

This clone was seen a handful of times. The genes are TRBV7-3 and TRBJ1-1, with D maybe TRBD1 (5 bases). This CDR3 comprises 15 residues. The germline V and J ends were trimmed by 1 base and 0 bases, with 9 bases remaining between them. Germline V gives CDR1 SGHTA, CDR2 FQGTGA. This chain's CDR3 is CASSLRGLMNTEAFF. As DNA, the CDR3 is TGTGCCAGCAGCTTAAGGGGCCTGATGAACACTGAAGCTTTCTTT.

This clone came up a few times. This sequence joins TRBV28 and TRBJ1-3; D unclear. The CDR3 consists of 16 residues. Germline assignment: CDR1 MDHEN and CDR2 SYDVKM. Trimming stripped 2 bases from V and 0 bases from J, with 11 bases between. The DNA of the CDR3 is TGTGCCAGCAGTTTACTCTCGCATAACTCTGGAAACACCATATATTTT. Amino acids: CASSLLSHNSGNTIYF.

This clone appeared a single time. The DNA of the CDR3 is TGCAGTGCAACAATAAGGAATGAGCAGTTCTTC. This encodes CSATIRNEQFF. V gene TRBV20-1 combines with J gene TRBJ2-1; D not certain. From germline, CDR1 is DFQATT and CDR2 SNEGSKA (reference sequence). V gave up 6 bases and J gave up 7 bases, with 10 bases separating them. The CDR3 totals 11 residues.